A single sample gave rise to the 27 T cell receptor beta chains below, sequenced in a study of post-analysis software for immune sequencing data. Their target antigens are unknown. Study results and caveats: Patients had higher frequencies than controls of about five TRBV segments, including TRBV5-6, TRBV5-1 and TRBV20-1.

Included in the TCR beta cDNA libraries were unique molecular identifiers. TCRdb processed the PCR reads anew with MiXCR; each CDR3 protein has one entry. Found here are roughly 410,000 distinct CDR3 sequences, roughly 35% of them singletons; the top ten hold 13%. Sequencing input: blood. These receptor sequences come from a girl aged 5-17 years with multiple sclerosis.

This clonotype was recorded a few times. The J gene is TRBJ1-1, the V gene TRBV2, with a weak D call TRBD1 (5 bases). Trimming left V 6 bases short and J 1 base short, with 12 bases between. The CDR3 is 14 residues long. Germline V lookup: CDR1 SNHLY, CDR2 FYNNEI. The DNA of the CDR3 is TGTGCCAGCAGGGAGACCGGGACGAACACTGAAGCTTTCTTT. Its protein is CASRETGTNTEAFF.

Remarks on this clonotype: At one end the junction does not follow the germline gene, possibly because of a read error. V and J are TRBV12-3 or TRBV12-4 and TRBJ1-4, with D possibly being TRBD1 (6 bases). The CDR3 totals 13 residues. The CDR3 region is CASSPRGYEKRFF. The CDR3 region has the DNA TGTGCCAGCAGTCCAAGGGGGTATGAAAAACGGTTTTTT.

The rearrangement uses TRBV20-1 and TRBJ2-3, with 8 bases matching TRBD2. The V gene end was trimmed by 0 bases and the J gene end by 3 bases; junction bases not matched to a gene: 5. Germline V gene data show CDR1 as DFQATT and CDR2 as SNEGSKA (reference sequence). The CDR3 spans 15 residues. The CDR3 here is CSARDYSGGTDTQYF. The CDR3 bases are TGCAGTGCTAGAGATTACAGCGGGGGAACAGATACGCAGTATTTT.

The J gene is TRBJ1-1, the V gene TRBV7-2; D unclear. Trimming left V 6 bases short and J 7 bases short, with 15 bases between. The V gene's germline CDR1 is SGHTA and CDR2 FQGNSA. This CDR3 is built from 13 residues. CDR3 amino acids: CASSTPLHSEAFF. In nucleotides, the CDR3 is TGTGCCAGCAGTACACCTTTGCACAGTGAAGCTTTCTTT.

The rearrangement links TRBV20-1 to TRBJ1-1, with D possibly TRBD1 on 6 matching bases. The V end was cut by 5 bases, the J end by 0 bases, with 16 bases between. The CDR3 has 15 amino acids. Germline V gene lookup returns CDR1 DFQATT and CDR2 SNEGSKA (reference sequence). DNA of the CDR3: TGCAGTGCTCCCCGGGGGCTCCGGGTGAACACTGAAGCTTTCTTT. This codes for CSAPRGLRVNTEAFF.

V is TRBV6-5 and J is TRBJ1-2; D is unresolved. The V and J ends lost 4 bases and 8 bases respectively, with 23 bases between them. The CDR3 has 16 amino acids. CDR1 MNHEY and CDR2 SVGAGI come from the germline V gene. The CDR3 protein is CASSSTVGPPLSGYTF. In DNA, the CDR3 is TGTGCCAGCAGTTCAACCGTCGGACCCCCATTAAGCGGCTACACCTTC.

This chain connects TRBV6-6 to TRBJ1-2, with 7 bases matching TRBD1. CDR3 length: 16 amino acids. The ends lost 0 bases at V and 4 bases at J; junction bases unmatched: 8. CDR1 MNHNY and CDR2 SVGAGI come from the germline V gene (reference sequence). The CDR3 DNA is TGTGCCAGCAGTTACTCAGGGACAGAATATTCCTATGGCTACACCTTC. It specifies CASSYSGTEYSYGYTF.

The chain is built from TRBV7-2 and TRBJ1-1; D uncertain. This CDR3 has 13 amino acids. V lost 1 base and J 11 bases, leaving 14 bases between the germline ends. Germline values: CDR1 SGHTA, CDR2 FQGNSA. This CDR3 is CASSLVGLWVAFF. The CDR3 bases are TGTGCCAGCAGCTTAGTAGGGCTTTGGGTGGCTTTCTTT.

This clonotype was seen repeatedly, ten times or more. The chain carries TRBV7-2 and TRBJ2-3; D unclear. This CDR3 is 11 amino acids long. Germline values: CDR1 SGHTA, CDR2 FQGNSA. V was pared by 5 bases and J by 2 bases, with 2 bases between. CDR3 sequence: CASSTTDTQYF. In nucleotides, the CDR3 is TGTGCCAGCAGCACCACAGATACGCAGTATTTT.

The CDR3 loop reads CASSPRVASTDTQYF. The CDR3 DNA sequence: TGTGCCAGCAGCCCAAGGGTCGCTTCCACAGATACGCAGTATTTT. The V gene is TRBV27, the J gene TRBJ2-3; no definite D call. V shed 6 bases and J shed 2 bases, with 15 bases lying between them. The germline CDR1 and CDR2 sequences are MNHEY and SMNVEV (reference sequence). The CDR3 loop spans 15 amino acids.

This clonotype has ten or more counts. The chain carries TRBV11-1 and TRBJ2-7; tentatively, D is TRBD1 (6 bases). Deletions cut 4 bases from V and 2 bases from J, with 12 bases between. Looked up from germline, CDR1 is SGHAT and CDR2 is FQDESV (reference sequence). The CDR3 sequence is 14 residues long. The CDR3 DNA follows: TGTGCCAGCAGCTCCAACGAGGGGGCCTACGAGCAGTACTTC. It yields the protein CASSSNEGAYEQYF.

This clonotype was counted a few times. The chain combines TRBV5-1 with TRBJ1-2; D gene uncertain. Germline V gene data show CDR1 as SGHRS and CDR2 as YFSETQ. The CDR3 is 12 amino acids. Trimming took off 3 bases at V and 6 bases at J, with 9 bases between the two ends. CDR3: CASSWDGNGYTF. CDR3 DNA: TGCGCCAGCAGCTGGGATGGGAATGGCTACACCTTC.

This clonotype was detected only a few times. The V call is TRBV7-8, the J call TRBJ2-5, with 7 positions matching TRBD1. The DNA end favors TRBJ2-7, so the J call may be wrong. Germline V lookup: CDR1 SGHVS, CDR2 FQNEAQ. The CDR3 is made up of 16 amino acids. CDR3 bases: TGTGCCAGCAGCTTAACTGAATACGGGACAGAGTACGAGCAGTACTTC. Translated, it gives CASSLTEYGTEYEQYF.

This clonotype has more than one count but fewer than ten. V gene TRBV9 combines with J gene TRBJ2-7, with D possibly matching TRBD2 (6 bases). The germline gives CDR1 SGDLS, CDR2 YYNGEE. V was trimmed by 1 base and J by 10 bases, leaving 12 bases between them. The CDR3 loop spans 12 amino acids. DNA of the CDR3: TGTGCCAGCAGCGTATGGGGGGTTCAACAGTACTTC. This encodes CASSVWGVQQYF.

This chain connects TRBV5-1 to TRBJ1-2; D might be TRBD1 (5 bases). This CDR3 is 14 amino acids long. CDR1 and CDR2 (germline): SGHRS, YFSETQ. Trimming cost V 0 bases and J 4 bases, with 10 bases left between them. The CDR3 sequence is CASSLGGLSYGYTF. The DNA of the CDR3 is TGCGCCAGCAGCTTGGGGGGACTCAGCTATGGCTACACCTTC.

Worth noting for this clonotype: Its ends do not fully match the called genes, so a read error is possible. The V call is TRBV5-1, the J call TRBJ1-5, with 8 bases lining up with TRBD1. CDR3 size: 16 residues. Germline CDR1 reads SGHRS; CDR2 reads YFSETQ. CDR3 sequence (DNA): TGTGCCAGCAGCTTAGGGACAGGTAATAGCAATCAGCCCCAGCATTTT. Its translation: CASSLGTGNSNQPQHF.

This clonotype was observed a few times. V gene TRBV18 combines with J gene TRBJ1-4, with 9 bases identical to TRBD1. Trimming at V came to 5 bases and at J to 8 bases, leaving 6 bases not matched to a gene. Germline V lookup: CDR1 KGHSH, CDR2 LQKENI. This CDR3 region has 14 residues. The CDR3 region has the DNA TGTGCCAGCTCAACGGACAGGGGAGGCGAAAAACTGTTTTTT. It yields the protein CASSTDRGGEKLFF.

J is TRBJ2-7 and V is TRBV6-5; D is possibly TRBD1 (5 bases). Germline assignment: CDR1 MNHEY and CDR2 SVGAGI. The CDR3 totals 14 residues. With 2 bases removed from V and 2 bases from J, the gap between germline ends came to 10 bases. CDR3 sequence: CASSYGADAYEQYF. The CDR3 region has the DNA TGTGCCAGCAGTTACGGGGCGGATGCCTACGAGCAGTACTTC.

The genes are TRBV2 and TRBJ2-5; possible D gene TRBD1, 6 bases. Near its end, the DNA agrees better with TRBJ2-7, so the J call may be wrong. The CDR3 has 15 amino acids. Germline assignment: CDR1 SNHLY and CDR2 FYNNEI. The CDR3 sequence is CASSQSGQPGYEQYF. CDR3 bases: TGTGCCAGCAGCCAATCCGGACAGCCTGGCTACGAGCAGTACTTC.

In its sample, this clonotype was seen a few times. This rearrangement joins TRBV12-3 or TRBV12-4 to TRBJ2-4, with 11 bases fitting TRBD1. The CDR3 consists of 15 residues. J lost 6 bases, V lost 5 bases, and 6 bases had no gene match. Here the CDR3 DNA reads TGTGCCAGCAGTAGGCCAGGGACAGGGGGAAACATTCAGTACTTC. Amino acids: CASSRPGTGGNIQYF.

This clonotype occurred many times. CDR3 nucleotide sequence: TGTGCCATCAGTGAGTCAGAAAGGGGCGATTTTAAATTCTACGAGCAGTACTTC. The encoded protein is CAISESERGDFKFYEQYF. This rearrangement joins TRBV10-3 to TRBJ2-7; D possibly corresponds to TRBD1 (5 bases). Trimming removed 0 bases at V and 3 bases at J, with 21 bases between. Germline CDR1 ENHRY, CDR2 SYGVKD. CDR3 size: 18 residues.

A few counts support this clonotype. J is TRBJ2-7 and V is TRBV4-1, with D possibly called TRBD1 or TRBD2 (5 bases each). This CDR3 is 18 amino acids long. V was cut by 3 bases and J by 3 bases, with 24 bases left in between. Germline V gene lookup returns CDR1 MGHRA and CDR2 YSYEKL. The CDR3 region has the DNA TGCGCCAGCAGCCAGGGGCCTAGCCGGGACCTACTTGACTACGAGCAGTACTTC. Its protein product is CASSQGPSRDLLDYEQYF.

This clonotype was picked up many times. V usage is TRBV27 and J usage is TRBJ2-1; no definite D call. V was clipped by 0 bases and J by 5 bases, with 5 bases between them. Germline V lookup: CDR1 MNHEY, CDR2 SMNVEV (reference sequence). This CDR3 is built from 13 residues. CDR3 residues: CASSLSEDNEQFF. In DNA form, the CDR3 reads TGTGCCAGCAGTTTATCTGAGGACAATGAGCAGTTCTTC.

The chain employs TRBV20-1 and TRBJ1-5; D gene unclear. Trimming cost V 5 bases and J 3 bases, with 11 bases left between them. Germline assignment: CDR1 DFQATT and CDR2 SNEGSKA (reference sequence). The CDR3 is 13 residues long. The CDR3 DNA is TGCAGTGCTGTGGAGGCGGACAATCAGCCCCAGCATTTT. It is translated as CSAVEADNQPQHF.

Many counts were recorded for this clonotype. The J gene is TRBJ2-7, the V gene TRBV10-3; 8 nucleotides align to TRBD1. V gave up 7 bases and J gave up 2 bases; unmatched junction bases: 10. The CDR3 sequence is 15 residues long. Germline V gives CDR1 ENHRY, CDR2 SYGVKD. As DNA, the CDR3 is TGTGCCATCACAAGGACAGGGAAGAGGGCCTACGAGCAGTACTTC. It codes for CAITRTGKRAYEQYF.

This clonotype occurred many times. The rearrangement joins TRBV5-5 to TRBJ2-5, with 14 bases that match TRBD2. The CDR3 loop spans 15 amino acids. Per the germline V gene, CDR1 is SGHKS and CDR2 is YYEKEE (reference sequence). J was trimmed by 1 base and V by 4 bases; bases with no gene match: 0. DNA of the CDR3: TGTGCCAGCAGCGGACTAGCGGGGGGCCAAGAGACCCAGTACTTC. It specifies CASSGLAGGQETQYF.

This clonotype was counted between two and nine times. The V gene is TRBV3-1, the J gene TRBJ2-6; D remains unclear. Trimming pared 0 bases from V and 4 bases from J, leaving 7 bases between. The germline CDR1 and CDR2 sequences are LGHDT and YNNKEL (reference sequence). The CDR3 is 15 residues long. The CDR3 here is CASSQDATGANVLTF. In DNA, the CDR3 is TGTGCCAGCAGCCAAGATGCGACCGGGGCCAACGTCCTGACTTTC.